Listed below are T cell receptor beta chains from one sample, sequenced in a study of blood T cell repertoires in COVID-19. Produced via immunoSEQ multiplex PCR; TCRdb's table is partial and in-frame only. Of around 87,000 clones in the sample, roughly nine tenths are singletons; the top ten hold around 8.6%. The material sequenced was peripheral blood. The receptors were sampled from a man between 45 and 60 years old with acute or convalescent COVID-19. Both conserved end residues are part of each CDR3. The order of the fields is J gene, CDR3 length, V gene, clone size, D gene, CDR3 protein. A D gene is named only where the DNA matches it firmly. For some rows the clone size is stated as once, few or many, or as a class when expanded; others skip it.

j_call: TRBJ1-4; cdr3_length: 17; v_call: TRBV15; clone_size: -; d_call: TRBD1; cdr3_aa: CATSKDRGRQFNEKLFF
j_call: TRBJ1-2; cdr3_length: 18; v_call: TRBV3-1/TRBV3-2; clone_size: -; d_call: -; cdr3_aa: CASSQERVPSGGAYGYTF
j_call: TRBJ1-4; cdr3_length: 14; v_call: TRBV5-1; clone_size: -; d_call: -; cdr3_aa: CASSYSATNEKLFF
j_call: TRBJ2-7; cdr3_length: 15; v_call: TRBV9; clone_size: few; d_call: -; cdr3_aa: CASSVASGTSYEQYF
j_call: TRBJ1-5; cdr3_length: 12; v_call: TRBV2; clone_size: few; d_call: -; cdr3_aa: CASRGGNQPQHF
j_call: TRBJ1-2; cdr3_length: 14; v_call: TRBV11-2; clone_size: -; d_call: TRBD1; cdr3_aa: CASSLVTRGEGYTF
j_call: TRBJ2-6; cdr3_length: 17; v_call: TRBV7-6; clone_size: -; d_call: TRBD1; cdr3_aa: CASSSGAGGFGANVLTF
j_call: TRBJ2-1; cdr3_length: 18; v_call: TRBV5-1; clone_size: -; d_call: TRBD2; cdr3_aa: CASTMTSGGGSSYNEQFF
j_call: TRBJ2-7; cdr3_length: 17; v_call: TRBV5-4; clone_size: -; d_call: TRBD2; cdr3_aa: CASSFTPSGPHSYEQYF
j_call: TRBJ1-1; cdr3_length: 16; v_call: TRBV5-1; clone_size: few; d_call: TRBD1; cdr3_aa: CASSFFSWDRASEAFF
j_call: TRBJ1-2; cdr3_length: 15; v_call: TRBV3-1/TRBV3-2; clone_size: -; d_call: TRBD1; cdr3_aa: CASSIQGAPRYGYTF
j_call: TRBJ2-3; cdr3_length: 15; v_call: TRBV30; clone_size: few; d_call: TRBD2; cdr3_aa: CAWRAGGPIGDTQYF
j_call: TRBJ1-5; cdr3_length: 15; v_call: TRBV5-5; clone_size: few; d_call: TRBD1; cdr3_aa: CASSPSPSGGEPQHF
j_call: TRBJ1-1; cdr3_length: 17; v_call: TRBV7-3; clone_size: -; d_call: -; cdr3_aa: CASSLMAPRRGDTEAFF
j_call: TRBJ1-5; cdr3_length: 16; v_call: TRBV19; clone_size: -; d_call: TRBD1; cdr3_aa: CASRSRDRGTSQPQHF
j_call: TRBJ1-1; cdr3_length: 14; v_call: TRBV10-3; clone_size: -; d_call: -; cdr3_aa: CAISKPQENTEAFF
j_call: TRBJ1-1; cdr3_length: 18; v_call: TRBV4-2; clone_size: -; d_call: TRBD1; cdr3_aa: CASSQAGTGGRRNTEAFF
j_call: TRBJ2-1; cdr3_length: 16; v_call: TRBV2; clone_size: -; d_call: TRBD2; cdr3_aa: CASREIAGGLYNEQFF
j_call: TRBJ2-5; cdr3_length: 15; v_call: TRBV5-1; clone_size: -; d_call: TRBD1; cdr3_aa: CASSRAGTDQETQYF
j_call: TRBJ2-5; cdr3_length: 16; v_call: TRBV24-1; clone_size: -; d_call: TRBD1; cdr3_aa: CATSDFRQGAGETQYF
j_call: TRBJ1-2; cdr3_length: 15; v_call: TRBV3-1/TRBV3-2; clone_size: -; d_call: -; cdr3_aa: CASSQDHLANYGYTF
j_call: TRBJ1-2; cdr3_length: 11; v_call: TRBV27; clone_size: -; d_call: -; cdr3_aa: CASRVRGSYTF
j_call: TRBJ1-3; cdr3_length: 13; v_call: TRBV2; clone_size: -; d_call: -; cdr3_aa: CASRQQGGNTIYF
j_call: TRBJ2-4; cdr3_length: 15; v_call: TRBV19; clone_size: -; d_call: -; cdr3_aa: CASSIVTGAKNIQYF
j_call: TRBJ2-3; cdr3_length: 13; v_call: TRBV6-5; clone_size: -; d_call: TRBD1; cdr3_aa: CASKGRGRDTQYF
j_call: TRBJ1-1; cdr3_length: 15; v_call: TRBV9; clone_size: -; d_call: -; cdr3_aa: CASSVADSSNTEAFF
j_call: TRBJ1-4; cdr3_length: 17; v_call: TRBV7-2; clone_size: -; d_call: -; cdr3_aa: CASSLALDSLSNEKLFF
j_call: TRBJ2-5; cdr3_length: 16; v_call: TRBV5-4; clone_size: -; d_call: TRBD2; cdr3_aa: CASSSTLAGGRETQYF
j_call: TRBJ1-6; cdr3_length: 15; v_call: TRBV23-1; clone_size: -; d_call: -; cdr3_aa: CASSFRSSYNSPLHF
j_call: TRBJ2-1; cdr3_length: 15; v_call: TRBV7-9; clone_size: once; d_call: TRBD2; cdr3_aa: CASNMAGGMRNEQFF
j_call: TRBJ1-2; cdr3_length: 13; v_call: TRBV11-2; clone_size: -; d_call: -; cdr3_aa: CASSPLSAADSTF
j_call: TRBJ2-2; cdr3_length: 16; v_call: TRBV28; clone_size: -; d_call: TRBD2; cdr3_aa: CASSLGLAGGTGELFF
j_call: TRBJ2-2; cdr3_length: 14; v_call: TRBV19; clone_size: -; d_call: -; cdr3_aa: CASSQGLNTGELFF
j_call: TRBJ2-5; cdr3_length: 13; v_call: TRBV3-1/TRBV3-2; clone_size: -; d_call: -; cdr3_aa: CASSQGESGPQYF
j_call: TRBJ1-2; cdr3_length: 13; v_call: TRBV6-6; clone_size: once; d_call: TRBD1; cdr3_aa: CASSYWTGDGYTF
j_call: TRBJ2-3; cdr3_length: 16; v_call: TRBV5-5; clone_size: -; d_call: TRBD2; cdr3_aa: CASSQGLADRTDTQYF
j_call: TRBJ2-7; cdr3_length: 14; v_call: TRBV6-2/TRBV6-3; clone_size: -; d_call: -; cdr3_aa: CASSYSGTSYEQYF
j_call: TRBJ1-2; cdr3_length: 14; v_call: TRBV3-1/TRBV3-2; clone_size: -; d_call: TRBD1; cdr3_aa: CASSRSDREGGYTF
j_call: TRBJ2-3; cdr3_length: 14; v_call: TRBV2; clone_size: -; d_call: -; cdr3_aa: CAGRQGPNTDTQYF
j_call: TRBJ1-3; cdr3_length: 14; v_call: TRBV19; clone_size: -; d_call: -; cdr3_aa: CASSIQGFGNTIYF
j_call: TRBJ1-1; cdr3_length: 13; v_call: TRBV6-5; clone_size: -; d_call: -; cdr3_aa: CASSQQKNTEAFF
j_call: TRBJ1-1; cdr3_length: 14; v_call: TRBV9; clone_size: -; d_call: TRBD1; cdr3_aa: CASSVDRGGTEAFF
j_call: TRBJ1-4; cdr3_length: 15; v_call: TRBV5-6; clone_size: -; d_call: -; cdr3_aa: CASSLYGVGDEKLFF
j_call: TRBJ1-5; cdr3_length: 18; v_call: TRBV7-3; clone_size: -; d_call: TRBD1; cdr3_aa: CASSLMRRDRDANQPQHF
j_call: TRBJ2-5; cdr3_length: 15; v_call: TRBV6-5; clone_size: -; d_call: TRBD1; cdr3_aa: CASSRGQQIQETQYF
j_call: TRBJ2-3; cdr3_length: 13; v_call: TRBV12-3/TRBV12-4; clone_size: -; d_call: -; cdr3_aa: CASSFGERDTQYF
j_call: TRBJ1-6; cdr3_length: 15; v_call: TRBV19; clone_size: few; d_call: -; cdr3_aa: CASSGGSSYNSPLHF
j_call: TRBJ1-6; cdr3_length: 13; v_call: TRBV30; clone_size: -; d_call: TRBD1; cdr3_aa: CAWSRGPGSPLHF
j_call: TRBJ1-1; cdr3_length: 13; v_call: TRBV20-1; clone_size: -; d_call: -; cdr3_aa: CSASFGGNTEAFF
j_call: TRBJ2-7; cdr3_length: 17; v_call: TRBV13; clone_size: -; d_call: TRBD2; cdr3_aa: CASSLGLGRDTRNEQYF
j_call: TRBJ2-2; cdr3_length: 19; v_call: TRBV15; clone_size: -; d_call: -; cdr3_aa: CATSKRKRYRTNNTGELFF
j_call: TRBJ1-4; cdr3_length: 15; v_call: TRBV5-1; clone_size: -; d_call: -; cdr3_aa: CASSLPLATNEKLFF
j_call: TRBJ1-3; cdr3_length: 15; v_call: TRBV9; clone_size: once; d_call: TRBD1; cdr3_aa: CASSGRDRVFDTIYF
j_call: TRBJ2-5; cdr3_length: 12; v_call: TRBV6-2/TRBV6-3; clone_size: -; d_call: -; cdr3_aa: CASSYYKETQYF
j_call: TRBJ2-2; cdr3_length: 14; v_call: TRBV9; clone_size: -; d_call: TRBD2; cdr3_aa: CASALAGRSGELFF
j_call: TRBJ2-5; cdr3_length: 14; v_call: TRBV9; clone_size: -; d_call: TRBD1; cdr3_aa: CASSTGTVQETQYF
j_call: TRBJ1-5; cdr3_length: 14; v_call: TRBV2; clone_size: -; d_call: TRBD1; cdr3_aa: CASSERTGRQPQHF